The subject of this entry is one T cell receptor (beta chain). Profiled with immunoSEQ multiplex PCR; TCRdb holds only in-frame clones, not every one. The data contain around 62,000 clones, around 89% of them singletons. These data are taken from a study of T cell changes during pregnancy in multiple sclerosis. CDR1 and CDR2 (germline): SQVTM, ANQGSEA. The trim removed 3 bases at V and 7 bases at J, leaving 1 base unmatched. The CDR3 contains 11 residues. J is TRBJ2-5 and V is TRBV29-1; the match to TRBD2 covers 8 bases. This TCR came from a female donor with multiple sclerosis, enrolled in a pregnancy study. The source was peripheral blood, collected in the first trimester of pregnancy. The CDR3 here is CSVDGGGTQYF. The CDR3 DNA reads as TGCAGCGTTGACGGGGGGGGGACCCAGTACTTC.